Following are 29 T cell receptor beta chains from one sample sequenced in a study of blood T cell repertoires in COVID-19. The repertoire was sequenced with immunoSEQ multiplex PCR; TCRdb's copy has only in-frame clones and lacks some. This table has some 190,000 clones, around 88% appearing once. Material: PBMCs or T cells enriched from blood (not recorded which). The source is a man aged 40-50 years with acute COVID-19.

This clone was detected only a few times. Written as DNA, the CDR3 is TGTGCCAGCAGCCGGACTAGCGGAAACTACGAGCAGTACTTC. Amino acid sequence: CASSRTSGNYEQYF. This chain joins TRBV3-1 (or the pseudogene TRBV3-2) and TRBJ2-7, with 10 bases identical to TRBD2. V shed 4 bases, J shed 3 bases, and the junction held 3 bases outside the gene matches. The CDR3 is 14 amino acids. Germline V gives CDR1 LGHDT, CDR2 YNNKEL (reference sequence).

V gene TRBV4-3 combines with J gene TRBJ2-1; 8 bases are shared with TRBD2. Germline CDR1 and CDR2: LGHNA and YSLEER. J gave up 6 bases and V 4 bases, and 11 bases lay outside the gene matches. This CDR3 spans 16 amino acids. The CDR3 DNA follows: TGCGCCAGCAGCCTTACAGTAGCGGGACTGGGCAATGAGCAGTTCTTC. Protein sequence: CASSLTVAGLGNEQFF.

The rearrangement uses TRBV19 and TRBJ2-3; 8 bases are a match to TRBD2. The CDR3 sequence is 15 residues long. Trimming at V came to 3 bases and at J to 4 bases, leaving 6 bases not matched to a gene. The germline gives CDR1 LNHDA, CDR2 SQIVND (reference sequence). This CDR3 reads CASSIAGGIADTQYF. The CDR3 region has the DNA TGTGCCAGTAGTATTGCGGGAGGTATCGCAGATACGCAGTATTTT.

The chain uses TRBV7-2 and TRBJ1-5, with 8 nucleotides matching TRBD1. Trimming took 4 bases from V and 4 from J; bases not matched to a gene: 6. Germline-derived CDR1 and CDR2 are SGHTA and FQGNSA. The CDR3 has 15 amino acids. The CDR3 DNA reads TGTGCCAGCAGCTCAGGACAGGGCCTTAATCAGCCCCAGCATTTT. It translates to CASSSGQGLNQPQHF.

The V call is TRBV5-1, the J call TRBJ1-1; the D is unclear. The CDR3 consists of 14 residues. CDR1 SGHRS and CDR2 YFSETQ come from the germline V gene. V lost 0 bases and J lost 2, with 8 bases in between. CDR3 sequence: CASSLGAANTEAFF. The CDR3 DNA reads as TGCGCCAGCAGCTTGGGAGCGGCAAACACTGAAGCTTTCTTT.

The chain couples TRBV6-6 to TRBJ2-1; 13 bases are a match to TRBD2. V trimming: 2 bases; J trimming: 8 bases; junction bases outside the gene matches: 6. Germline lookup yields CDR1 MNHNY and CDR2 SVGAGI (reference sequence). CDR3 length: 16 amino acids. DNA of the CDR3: TGTGCCAGCAGTTACCAGACTAGCGGGGGGAGTGATGAGCAGTTCTTC. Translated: CASSYQTSGGSDEQFF.

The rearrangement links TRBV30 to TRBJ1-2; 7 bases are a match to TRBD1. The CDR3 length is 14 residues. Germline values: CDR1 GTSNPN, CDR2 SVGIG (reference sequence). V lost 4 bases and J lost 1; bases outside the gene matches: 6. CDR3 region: CAWTRDSSNYGYTF. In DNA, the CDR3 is TGTGCCTGGACGAGGGACAGCAGTAACTATGGCTACACCTTC.

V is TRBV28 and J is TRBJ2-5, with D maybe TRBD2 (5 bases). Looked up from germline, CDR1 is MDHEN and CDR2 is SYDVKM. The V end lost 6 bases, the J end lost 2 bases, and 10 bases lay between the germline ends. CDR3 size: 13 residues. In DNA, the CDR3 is TGTGCCAGCAGCCGGACTTGGCAAGAGACCCAGTACTTC. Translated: CASSRTWQETQYF.

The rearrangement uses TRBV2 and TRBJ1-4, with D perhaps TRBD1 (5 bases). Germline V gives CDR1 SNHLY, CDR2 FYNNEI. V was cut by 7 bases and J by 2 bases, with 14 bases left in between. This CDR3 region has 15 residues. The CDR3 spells CASIRGRATNEKLFF. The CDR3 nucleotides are TGTGCCAGCATCCGGGGGAGGGCCACTAATGAAAAACTGTTTTTT. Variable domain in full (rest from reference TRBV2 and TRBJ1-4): EPEVTQTPSHQVTQMGQEVILRCVPISNHLYFYWYRQILGQKVEFLVSFYNNEISEKSEIFDDQFSVERPDGSNFTLKIRSTKLEDSAMYFCASIRGRATNEKLFFGSGTQLSVL.

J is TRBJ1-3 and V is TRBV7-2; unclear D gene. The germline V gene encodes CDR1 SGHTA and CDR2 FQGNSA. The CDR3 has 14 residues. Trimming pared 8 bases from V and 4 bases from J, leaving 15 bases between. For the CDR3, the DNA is TGTGCCAGCGGCGGCCCGACGCAAGGAAACACCATATATTTT. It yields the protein CASGGPTQGNTIYF.

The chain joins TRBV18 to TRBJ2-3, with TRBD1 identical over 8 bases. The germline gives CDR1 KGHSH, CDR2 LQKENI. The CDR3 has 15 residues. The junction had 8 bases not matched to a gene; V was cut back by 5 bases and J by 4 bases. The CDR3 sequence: CASSAQGARADTQYF. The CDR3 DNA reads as TGTGCCAGCTCAGCTCAGGGGGCGAGGGCAGATACGCAGTATTTT. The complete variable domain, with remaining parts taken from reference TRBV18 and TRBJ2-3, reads NAGVMQNPRHLVRRRGQEARLRCSPMKGHSHVYWYRQLPEEGLKFMVYLQKENIIDESGMPKERFSAEFPKEGPSILRIQQVVRGDSAAYFCASSAQGARADTQYFGPGTRLTVL.

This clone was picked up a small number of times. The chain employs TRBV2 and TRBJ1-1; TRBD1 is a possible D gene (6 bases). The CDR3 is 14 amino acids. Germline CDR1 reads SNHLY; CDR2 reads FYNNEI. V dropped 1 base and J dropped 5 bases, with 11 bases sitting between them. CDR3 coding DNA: TGTGCCAGCAGTGAAGTAAGGGGGAAGACTGAAGCTTTCTTT. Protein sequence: CASSEVRGKTEAFF.

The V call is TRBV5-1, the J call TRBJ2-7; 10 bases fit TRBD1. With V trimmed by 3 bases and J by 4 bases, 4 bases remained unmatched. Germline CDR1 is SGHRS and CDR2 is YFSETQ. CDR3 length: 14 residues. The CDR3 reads CASSSGQGEYEQYF. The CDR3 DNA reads TGCGCCAGCAGCTCCGGACAGGGGGAGTACGAGCAGTACTTC.

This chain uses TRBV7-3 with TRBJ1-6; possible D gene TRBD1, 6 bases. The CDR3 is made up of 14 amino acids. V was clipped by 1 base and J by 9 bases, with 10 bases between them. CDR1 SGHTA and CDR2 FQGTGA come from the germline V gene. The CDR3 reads CASSLIGGASPLHF. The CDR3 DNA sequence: TGTGCCAGCAGCTTAATTGGGGGGGCTTCACCCCTCCACTTT. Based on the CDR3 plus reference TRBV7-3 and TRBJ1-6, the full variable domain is GAGVSQTPSNKVTEKGKYVELRCDPISGHTALYWYRQSLGQGPEFLIYFQGTGAADDSGLPNDRFFAVRPEGSVSTLKIQRTERGDSAVYLCASSLIGGASPLHFGNGTRLTVT.

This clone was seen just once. The CDR3 nucleotides are TGTGCCAGCAGCCACCTTAAGGGACAGGGACAAGAGACCCAGTACTTC. This sequence encodes CASSHLKGQGQETQYF. V usage is TRBV4-2 and J usage is TRBJ2-5; 9 nucleotides match TRBD1. This CDR3 contains 16 residues. J was trimmed by 2 bases and V by 3 bases; bases with no gene match: 7. Per the germline V gene, CDR1 is LGHNA and CDR2 is YNFKEQ.

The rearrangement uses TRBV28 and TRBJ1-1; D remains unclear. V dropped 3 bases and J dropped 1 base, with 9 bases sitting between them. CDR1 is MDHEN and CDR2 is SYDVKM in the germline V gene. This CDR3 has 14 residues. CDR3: CASSLSIGNTEAFF. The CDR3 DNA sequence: TGTGCCAGCAGTTTGTCAATCGGGAACACTGAAGCTTTCTTT.

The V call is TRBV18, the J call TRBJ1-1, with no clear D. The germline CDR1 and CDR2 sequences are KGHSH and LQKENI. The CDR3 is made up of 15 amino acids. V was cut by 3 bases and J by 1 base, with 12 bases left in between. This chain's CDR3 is CASSPQSGANTEAFF. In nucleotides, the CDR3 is TGTGCCAGCTCACCCCAGTCGGGAGCGAACACTGAAGCTTTCTTT.

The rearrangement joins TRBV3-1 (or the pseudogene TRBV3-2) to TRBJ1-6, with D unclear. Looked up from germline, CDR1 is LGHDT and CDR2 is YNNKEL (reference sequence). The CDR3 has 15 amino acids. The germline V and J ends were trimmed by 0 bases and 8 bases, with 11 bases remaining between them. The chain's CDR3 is CASSQDGFVDSPLHF. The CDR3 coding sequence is TGTGCCAGCAGCCAAGACGGGTTTGTGGATTCACCCCTCCACTTT.

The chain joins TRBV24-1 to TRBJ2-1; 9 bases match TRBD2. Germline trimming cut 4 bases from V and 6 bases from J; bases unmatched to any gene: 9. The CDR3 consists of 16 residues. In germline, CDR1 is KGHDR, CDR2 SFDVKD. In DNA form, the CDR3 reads TGTGCCACCAGTGAGCCGACTAGCGGTAGAGCCAATGAGCAGTTCTTC. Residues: CATSEPTSGRANEQFF.

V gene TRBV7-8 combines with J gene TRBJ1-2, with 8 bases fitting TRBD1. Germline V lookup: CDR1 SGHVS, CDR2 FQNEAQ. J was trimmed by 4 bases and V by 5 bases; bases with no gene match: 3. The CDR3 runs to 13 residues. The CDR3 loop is CASSDGTGYGYTF. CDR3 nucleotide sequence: TGTGCCAGCAGCGACGGGACAGGCTATGGCTACACCTTC.

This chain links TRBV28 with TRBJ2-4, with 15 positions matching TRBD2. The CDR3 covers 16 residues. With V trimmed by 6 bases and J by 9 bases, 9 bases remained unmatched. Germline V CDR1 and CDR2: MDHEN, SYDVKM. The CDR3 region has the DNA TGTGCCAGCAGCCCTAGGGGACTAGCGGGAGGTATCATTCAGTACTTC. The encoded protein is CASSPRGLAGGIIQYF.

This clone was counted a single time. As DNA, the CDR3 is TGCGCCAGCAGCCGACTTTCGGGAGCTCTTAATGAGCAGTTCTTC. Amino acid sequence: CASSRLSGALNEQFF. This sequence joins TRBV4-1 and TRBJ2-1; D is possibly TRBD2 (6 bases). Between the trimmed V and J ends, which lost 4 bases and 7 bases, there was a span of 17 bases. The CDR3 spans 15 residues. Germline V lookup: CDR1 MGHRA, CDR2 YSYEKL.

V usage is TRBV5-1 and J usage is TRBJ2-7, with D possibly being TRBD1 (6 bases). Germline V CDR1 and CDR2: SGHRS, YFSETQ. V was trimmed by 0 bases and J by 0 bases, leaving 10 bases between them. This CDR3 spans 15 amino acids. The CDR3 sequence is CASSLGDTYSYEQYF. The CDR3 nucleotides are TGCGCCAGCAGCTTGGGGGACACGTACTCCTACGAGCAGTACTTC.

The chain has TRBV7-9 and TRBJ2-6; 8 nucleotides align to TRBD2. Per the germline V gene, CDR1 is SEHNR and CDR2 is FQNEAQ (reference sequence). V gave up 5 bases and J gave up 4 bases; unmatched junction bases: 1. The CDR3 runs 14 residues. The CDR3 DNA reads TGTGCCAGCAGCCCTAGCGGGGGGGCCAACGTCCTGACTTTC. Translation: CASSPSGGANVLTF.

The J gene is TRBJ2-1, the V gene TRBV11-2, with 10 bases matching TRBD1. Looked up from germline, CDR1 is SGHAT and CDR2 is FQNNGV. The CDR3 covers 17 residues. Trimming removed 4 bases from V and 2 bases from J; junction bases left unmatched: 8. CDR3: CASSSITGTGAYNEQFF. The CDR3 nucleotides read TGTGCCAGCAGCTCAATAACCGGGACAGGGGCCTACAATGAGCAGTTCTTC.

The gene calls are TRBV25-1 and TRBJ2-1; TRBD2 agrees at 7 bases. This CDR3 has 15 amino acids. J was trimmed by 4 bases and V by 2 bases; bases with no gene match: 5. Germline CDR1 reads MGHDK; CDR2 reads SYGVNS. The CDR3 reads CASSERLADYNEQFF. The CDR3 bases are TGTGCCAGCAGTGAAAGGCTAGCGGATTACAATGAGCAGTTCTTC.

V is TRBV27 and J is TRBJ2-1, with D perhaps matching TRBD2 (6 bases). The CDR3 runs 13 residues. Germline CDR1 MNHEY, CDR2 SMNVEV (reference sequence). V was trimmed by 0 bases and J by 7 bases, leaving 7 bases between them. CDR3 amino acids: CASSLSGGNEQFF. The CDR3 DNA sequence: TGTGCCAGCAGTTTATCGGGAGGTAATGAGCAGTTCTTC.

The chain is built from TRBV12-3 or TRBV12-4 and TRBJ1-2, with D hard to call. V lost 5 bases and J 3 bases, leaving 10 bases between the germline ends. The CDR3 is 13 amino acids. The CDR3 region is CASSLLIYYGYTF. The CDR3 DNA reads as TGTGCCAGCAGTCTACTGATTTACTATGGCTACACCTTC.

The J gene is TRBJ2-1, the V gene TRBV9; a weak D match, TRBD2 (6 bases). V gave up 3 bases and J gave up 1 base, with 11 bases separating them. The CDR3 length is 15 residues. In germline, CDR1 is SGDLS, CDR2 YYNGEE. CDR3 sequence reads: CASSAGGGSYNEQFF. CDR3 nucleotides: TGTGCCAGCAGCGCAGGTGGGGGGTCCTACAATGAGCAGTTCTTC.